This T cell receptor (beta chain) was identified during a study of T cell changes during pregnancy in multiple sclerosis. Sequencing was performed with immunoSEQ multiplex PCR; in TCRdb, only in-frame clones are kept and a portion is missing. Of approximately 88,000 clones detected, around 92% appear once; the ten largest clones hold about 3%. The origin of this receptor is a female donor with multiple sclerosis, enrolled in a pregnancy study. Sequencing used peripheral blood, obtained in the first trimester of pregnancy.

Written as DNA, the CDR3 is TGTGCCAGCAGTCGGGGAATCGGGGTCGGCACTGAAGCTTTCTTT. This sequence encodes CASSRGIGVGTEAFF. The J gene is TRBJ1-1, the V gene TRBV28; D call uncertain. Trimming left V 5 bases short and J 4 bases short, with 17 bases between. There are 15 residues in the CDR3. The germline V gene has CDR1 MDHEN and CDR2 SYDVKM.